The rows below give T cell receptor beta chains drawn from one sample of a study of blood T cell repertoires in COVID-19. This table comes from immunoSEQ multiplex PCR, and its TCRdb copy is limited to in-frame clones, with some not included. The sample shows about 43,000 clones, approximately 87% of them seen only once. Material: peripheral blood. Receptors were obtained from a man in his forties with COVID-19, enrolled during active disease. Each CDR3 is given with its conserved first and last residue.

CDR3	J	V
CASSSNPWGGNEQFF	TRBJ2-1	TRBV5-6
CASSIRGTTGANVLTF	TRBJ2-6	TRBV19
CASSGGRGGANVLTF	TRBJ2-6	TRBV2
CASSLGGYGYTF	TRBJ1-2	TRBV5-8
CAELTSGHTGELFF	TRBJ2-2	TRBV6-4
CASSQVRFGEETQYF	TRBJ2-5	TRBV3-1/TRBV3-2
CASSRNGGAGEQFF	TRBJ2-1	TRBV5-4
CASSLDLTEEQYF	TRBJ2-7	TRBV11-2
CARPGLNNEQFF	TRBJ2-1	TRBV5-1
CASSLSGRAGTQYF	TRBJ2-3	TRBV11-2
CASRSSGQGFFSSNQPQHF	TRBJ1-5	TRBV28
CASSQGTELNTEAFF	TRBJ1-1	TRBV4-1
CASSSTGGRNTEAFF	TRBJ1-1	TRBV2
CASSMEYQETQYF	TRBJ2-5	TRBV19
CATSRAQRQDNYGYTF	TRBJ1-2	TRBV15
CSVEGQDLGGEKLFF	TRBJ1-4	TRBV29-1
CARGGQGDSPLHF	TRBJ1-6	TRBV2
CAISEATGGLGISNQPQHF	TRBJ1-5	TRBV10-3
CASSLSGVWFEAFF	TRBJ1-1	TRBV28
CAAKELAGGPEAGELFF	TRBJ2-2	TRBV7-2
CASSQGATYNEQFF	TRBJ2-1	TRBV4-1
CASRLARRGGRTDTQYF	TRBJ2-3	TRBV12-2
CASSQGQTYEQYF	TRBJ2-7	TRBV6-5
CATSQGRGANVLTF	TRBJ2-6	TRBV24-1
CASSTAGTGVLDGYTF	TRBJ1-2	TRBV19
CASSPLAPGELFF	TRBJ2-2	TRBV7-9
CATSRGYGGLGYEQYF	TRBJ2-7	TRBV15
CASSPGGTGVYEQYF	TRBJ2-7	TRBV5-1
CASSLEAGSTEAFF	TRBJ1-1	TRBV5-1
CSVRTGTAQTDTQYF	TRBJ2-3	TRBV29-1
CASRRGGQPQHF	TRBJ1-5	TRBV27
CASSTEGHWNTEAFF	TRBJ1-1	TRBV13
CASSLDLRANEQFF	TRBJ2-1	TRBV7-9